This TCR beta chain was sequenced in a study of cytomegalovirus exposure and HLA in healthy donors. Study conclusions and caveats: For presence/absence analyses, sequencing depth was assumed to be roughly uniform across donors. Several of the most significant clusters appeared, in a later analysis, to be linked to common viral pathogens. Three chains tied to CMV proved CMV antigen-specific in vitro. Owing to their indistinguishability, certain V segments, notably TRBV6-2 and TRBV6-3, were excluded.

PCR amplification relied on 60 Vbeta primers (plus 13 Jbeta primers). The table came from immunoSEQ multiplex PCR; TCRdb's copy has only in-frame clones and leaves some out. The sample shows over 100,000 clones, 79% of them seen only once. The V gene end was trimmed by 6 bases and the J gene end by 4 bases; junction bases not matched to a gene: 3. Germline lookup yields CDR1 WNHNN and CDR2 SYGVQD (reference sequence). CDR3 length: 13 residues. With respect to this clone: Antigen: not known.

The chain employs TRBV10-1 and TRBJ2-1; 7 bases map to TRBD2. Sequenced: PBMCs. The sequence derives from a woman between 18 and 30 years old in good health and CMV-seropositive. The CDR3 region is CASRRERYNEQFF. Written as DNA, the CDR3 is TGCGCCAGCAGGCGGGAGAGATACAATGAGCAGTTCTTC.